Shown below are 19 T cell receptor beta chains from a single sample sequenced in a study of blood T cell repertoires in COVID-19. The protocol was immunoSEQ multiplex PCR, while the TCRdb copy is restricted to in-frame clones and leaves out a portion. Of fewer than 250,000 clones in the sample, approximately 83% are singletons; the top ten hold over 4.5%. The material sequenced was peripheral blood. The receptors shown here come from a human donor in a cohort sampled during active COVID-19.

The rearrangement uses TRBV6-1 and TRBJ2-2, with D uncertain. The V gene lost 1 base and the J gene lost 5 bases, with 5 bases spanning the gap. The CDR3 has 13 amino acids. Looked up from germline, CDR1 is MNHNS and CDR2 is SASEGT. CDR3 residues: CASSEVGTGELFF. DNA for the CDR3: TGTGCCAGCAGTGAAGTCGGGACCGGGGAGCTGTTTTTT.

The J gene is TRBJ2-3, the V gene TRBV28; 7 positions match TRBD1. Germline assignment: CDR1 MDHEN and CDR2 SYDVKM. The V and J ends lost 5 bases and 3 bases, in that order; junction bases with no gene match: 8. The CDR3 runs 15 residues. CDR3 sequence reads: CASSTGEVWTDTQYF. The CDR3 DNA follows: TGTGCCAGCAGTACAGGGGAAGTTTGGACAGATACGCAGTATTTT.

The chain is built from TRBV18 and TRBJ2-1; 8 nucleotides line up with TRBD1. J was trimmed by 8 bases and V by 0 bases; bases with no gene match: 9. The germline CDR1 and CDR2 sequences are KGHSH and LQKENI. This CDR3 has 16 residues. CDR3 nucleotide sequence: TGTGCCAGCTCACCACCGTCCGGACAGGGTGGGCATGAGCAGTTCTTC. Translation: CASSPPSGQGGHEQFF.

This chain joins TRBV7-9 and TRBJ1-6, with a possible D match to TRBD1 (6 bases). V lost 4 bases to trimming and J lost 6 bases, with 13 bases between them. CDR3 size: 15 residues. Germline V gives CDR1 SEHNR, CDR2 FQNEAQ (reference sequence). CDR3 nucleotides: TGTGCCAGCAGCTCCTCAGGGGCAGGTAATTCACCCCTCCACTTT. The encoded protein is CASSSSGAGNSPLHF.

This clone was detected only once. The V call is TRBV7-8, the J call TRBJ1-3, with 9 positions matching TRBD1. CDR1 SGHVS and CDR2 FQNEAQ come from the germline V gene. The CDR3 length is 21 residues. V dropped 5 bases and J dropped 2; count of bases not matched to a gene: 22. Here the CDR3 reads CASSPSRGVGDRVPTGNTIYF. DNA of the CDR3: TGTGCCAGCAGCCCTAGCCGAGGAGTGGGGGACAGGGTGCCCACTGGAAACACCATATATTTT.

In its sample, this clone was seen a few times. The CDR3 DNA follows: TGCGCCAGCAGCTGGGGCTCGGGTTCTACCTCCTACGAGCAGTACTTC. Encoded protein: CASSWGSGSTSYEQYF. The chain couples TRBV5-1 to TRBJ2-7; tentative D call: TRBD1 (5 bases). Germline V gene sequence: CDR1 SGHRS, CDR2 YFSETQ. V was trimmed by 3 bases and J by 0 bases, leaving 16 bases between them. The CDR3 sequence is 16 residues long.

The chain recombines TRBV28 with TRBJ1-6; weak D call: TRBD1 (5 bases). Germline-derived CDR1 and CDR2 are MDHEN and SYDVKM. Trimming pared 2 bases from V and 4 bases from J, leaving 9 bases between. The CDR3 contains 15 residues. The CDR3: CASSLAGLYNSPLHF. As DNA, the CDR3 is TGTGCCAGCAGTTTAGCGGGACTGTATAATTCACCCCTCCACTTT.

Here the CDR3 DNA reads TGTGCCAGCAGTTTTTCAGAACTAGCGGTAACAGATACGCAGTATTTT. This sequence encodes CASSFSELAVTDTQYF. The chain employs TRBV28 and TRBJ2-3; 8 bases match TRBD2. Germline values: CDR1 MDHEN, CDR2 SYDVKM. Trimming removed 3 bases from V and 3 bases from J; junction bases left unmatched: 8. The CDR3 is made up of 16 amino acids.

The CDR3 DNA is TGTGCCAGCAGCTTACATACAGGGTCGAGCACTGAAGCTTTCTTT. It specifies CASSLHTGSSTEAFF. The rearrangement joins TRBV7-2 to TRBJ1-1; D is perhaps TRBD1 (6 bases). Trimming took off 2 bases at V and 4 bases at J, with 14 bases between the two ends. Germline CDR1 is SGHTA and CDR2 is FQGNSA. The CDR3 is made up of 15 amino acids.

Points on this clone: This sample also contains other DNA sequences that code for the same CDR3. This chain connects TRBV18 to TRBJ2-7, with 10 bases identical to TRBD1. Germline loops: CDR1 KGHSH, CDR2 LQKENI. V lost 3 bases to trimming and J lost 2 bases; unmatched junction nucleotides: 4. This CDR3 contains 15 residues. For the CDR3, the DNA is TGTGCCAGCTCACCGGGACAGGGGAAGGCCTACGAGCAGTACTTC. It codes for CASSPGQGKAYEQYF.

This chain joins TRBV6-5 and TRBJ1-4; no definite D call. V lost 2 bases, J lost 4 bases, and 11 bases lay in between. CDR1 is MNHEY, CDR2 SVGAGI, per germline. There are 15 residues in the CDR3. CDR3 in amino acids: CASSYAANINEKLFF. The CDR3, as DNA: TGTGCCAGCAGTTACGCTGCGAATATTAATGAAAAACTGTTTTTT.

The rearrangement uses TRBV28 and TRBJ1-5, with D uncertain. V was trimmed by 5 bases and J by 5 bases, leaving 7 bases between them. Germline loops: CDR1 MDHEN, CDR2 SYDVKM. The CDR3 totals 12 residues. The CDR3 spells CASSLPDQPQHF. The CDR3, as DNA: TGTGCCAGCAGTCTCCCTGATCAGCCCCAGCATTTT.

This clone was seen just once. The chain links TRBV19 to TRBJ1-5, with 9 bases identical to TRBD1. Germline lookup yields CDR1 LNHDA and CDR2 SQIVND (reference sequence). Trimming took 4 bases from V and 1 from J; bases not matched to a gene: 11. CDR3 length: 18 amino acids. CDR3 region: CASSKRDRALGSNQPQHF. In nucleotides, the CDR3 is TGTGCCAGTAGTAAACGGGACAGGGCGCTCGGGAGCAATCAGCCCCAGCATTTT.

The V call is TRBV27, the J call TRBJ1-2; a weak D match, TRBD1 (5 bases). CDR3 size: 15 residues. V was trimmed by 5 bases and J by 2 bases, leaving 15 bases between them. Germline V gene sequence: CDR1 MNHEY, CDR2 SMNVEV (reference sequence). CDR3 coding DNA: TGTGCCAGCAGTACCGTACGGGGGAAAAACTATGGCTACACCTTC. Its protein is CASSTVRGKNYGYTF.

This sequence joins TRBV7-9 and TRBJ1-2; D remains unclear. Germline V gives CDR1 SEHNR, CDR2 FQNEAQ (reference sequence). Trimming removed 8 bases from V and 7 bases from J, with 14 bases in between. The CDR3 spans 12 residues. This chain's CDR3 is CASLGAFGGYTF. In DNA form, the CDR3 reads TGTGCCAGCCTCGGAGCTTTTGGTGGCTACACCTTC.

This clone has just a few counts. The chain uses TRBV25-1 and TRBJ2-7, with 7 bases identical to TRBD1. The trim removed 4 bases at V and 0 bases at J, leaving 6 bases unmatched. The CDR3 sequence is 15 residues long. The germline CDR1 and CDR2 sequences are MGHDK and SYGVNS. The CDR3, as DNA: TGTGCCAGCAGTGGAACAGGGGATAGCTCCTACGAGCAGTACTTC. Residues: CASSGTGDSSYEQYF.

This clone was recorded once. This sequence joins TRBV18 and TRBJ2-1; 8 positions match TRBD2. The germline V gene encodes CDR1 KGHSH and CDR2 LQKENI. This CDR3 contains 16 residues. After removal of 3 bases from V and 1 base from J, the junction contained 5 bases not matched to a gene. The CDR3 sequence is CASSPYRGGSYNEQFF. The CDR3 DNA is TGTGCCAGCTCACCCTACCGGGGGGGTTCCTACAATGAGCAGTTCTTC.

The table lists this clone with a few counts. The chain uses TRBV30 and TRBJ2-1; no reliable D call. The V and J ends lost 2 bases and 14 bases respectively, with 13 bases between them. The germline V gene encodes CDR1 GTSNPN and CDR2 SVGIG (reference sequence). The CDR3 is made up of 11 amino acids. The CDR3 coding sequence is TGTGCCTGGAGTTCGCGGCTCAATGAGTTCTTC. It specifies CAWSSRLNEFF.

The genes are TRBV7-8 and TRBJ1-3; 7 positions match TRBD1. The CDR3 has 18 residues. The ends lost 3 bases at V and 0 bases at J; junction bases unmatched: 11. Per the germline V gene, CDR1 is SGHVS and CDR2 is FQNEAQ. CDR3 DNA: TGTGCCAGCAGCTTGGCCTTGCAGGGGGAAACCTCTGGAAACACCATATATTTT. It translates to CASSLALQGETSGNTIYF.